The entry below gives a single TCR beta chain sequence along with its context. No antigen is known for it. This sample is part of a study of OX40 agonist ivuxolimab in advanced cancers. Findings of the study overall: Antigen specificity of clonally expanded peripheral T cells was not established. Normalized T-cell clonal expansion was also low in a subset of nonresponders.

The repertoire was sequenced with immunoSEQ multiplex PCR; TCRdb's copy has only in-frame clones and lacks some. The table includes tens of thousands of clones, around 84% detected once. This CDR3 has 17 amino acids. V shed 10 bases and J 0 bases; nucleotides not matched to a gene: 12. Germline CDR1 ENHRY, CDR2 SYGVKD. The sample here was CD4+ or CD8+ T cells sorted from blood, taken in a trial of the OX40 agonist ivuxolimab. The rearrangement joins TRBV10-3 to TRBJ2-6; 7 bases agree with TRBD1. The sequence came from an adult with an advanced solid tumor such as melanoma, head and neck, liver or kidney cancer. The CDR3 here is CATMPGQINSGANVLTF. The DNA of the CDR3 is TGTGCCACGATGCCGGGACAGATCAACTCTGGGGCCAACGTCCTGACTTTC.